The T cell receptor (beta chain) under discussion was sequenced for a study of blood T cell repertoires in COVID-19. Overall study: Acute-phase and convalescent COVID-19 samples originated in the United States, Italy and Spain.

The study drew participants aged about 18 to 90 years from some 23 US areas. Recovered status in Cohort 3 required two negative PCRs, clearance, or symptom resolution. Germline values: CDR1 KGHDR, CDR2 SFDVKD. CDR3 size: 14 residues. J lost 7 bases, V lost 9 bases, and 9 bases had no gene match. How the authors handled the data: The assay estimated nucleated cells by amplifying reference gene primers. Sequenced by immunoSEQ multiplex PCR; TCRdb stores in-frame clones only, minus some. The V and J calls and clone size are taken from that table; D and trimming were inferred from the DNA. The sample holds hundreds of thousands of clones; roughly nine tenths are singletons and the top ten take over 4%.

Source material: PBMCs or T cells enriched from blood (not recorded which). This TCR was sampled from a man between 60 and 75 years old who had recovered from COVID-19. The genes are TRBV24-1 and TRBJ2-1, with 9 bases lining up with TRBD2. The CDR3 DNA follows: TGTGCCACCCACTCGGGACTAGCAACGAATGAGCAGTTCTTC. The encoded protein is CATHSGLATNEQFF.